The 10 T cell receptor beta chains listed next were all sequenced from one sample in a study of shared clonotypes between healthy human individuals. Sequencing used immunoSEQ multiplex PCR; TCRdb keeps in-frame clones, though not all of them. The sample lists roughly 2,300,000 clones, 92% occurring once. Sequencing was performed on naive CD4+ T cells from PBMCs. Indicated subset: CD45RA+ positively selected. The source of these receptors is a man between 18 and 35 years old in good health. Some clones in this sample may be carry-over from other donors' samples.

This clone appeared once. J is TRBJ2-7 and V is TRBV11-2; 8 bases match TRBD1. Per the germline V gene, CDR1 is SGHAT and CDR2 is FQNNGV. The CDR3 runs 14 residues. V gave up 5 bases and J gave up 3 bases; unmatched junction bases: 6. The CDR3, as DNA: TGTGCCAGCAGCCGGACAGGGATCGTCTACGAGCAGTACTTC. Its protein product is CASSRTGIVYEQYF.

CDR3 coding DNA: TGTGCCGGCTCCGGGACAGGGGGCACAGATACGCAGTATTTT. Translation: CAGSGTGGTDTQYF. The chain combines TRBV7-2 with TRBJ2-3; TRBD1 agrees at 10 bases. The length of the CDR3 is 14 residues. Germline lookup yields CDR1 SGHTA and CDR2 FQGNSA. V lost 11 bases to trimming and J lost 1 base; unmatched junction nucleotides: 6. Based on the CDR3 plus reference TRBV7-2 and TRBJ2-3, the full variable domain is GAGVSQSPSNKVTEKGKDVELRCDPISGHTALYWYRQSLGQGLEFLIYFQGNSAPDKSGLPSDRFSAERTGGSVSTLTIQRTQQEDSAVYLCAGSGTGGTDTQYFGPGTRLTVL.

The V gene is TRBV28, the J gene TRBJ1-2; 7 positions match TRBD1. J gave up 5 bases and V 2 bases, and 5 bases lay outside the gene matches. Germline assignment: CDR1 MDHEN and CDR2 SYDVKM. The CDR3 totals 14 residues. In DNA form, the CDR3 reads TGTGCCAGCAGTTTAAGGAGACAGGGTTATGGCTACACCTTC. It translates to CASSLRRQGYGYTF.

This chain uses TRBV11-2 with TRBJ1-5, with a possible D match to TRBD1 (5 bases). This CDR3 has 14 amino acids. Trimming stripped 3 bases from V and 2 bases from J, with 8 bases between. Germline CDR1 SGHAT, CDR2 FQNNGV. As DNA, the CDR3 is TGTGCCAGCAGCTTGACAGCCGGCAATCAGCCCCAGCATTTT. This sequence encodes CASSLTAGNQPQHF.

Of note for this clone: Other nucleotide sequences in the sample specify the same CDR3. V gene TRBV14 combines with J gene TRBJ2-7, with 9 positions matching TRBD1. V shed 3 bases and J 3 bases; nucleotides not matched to a gene: 0. The CDR3 is 13 amino acids. From germline, CDR1 is SGHDN and CDR2 FVKESK. CDR3 amino acids: CASSQGQGYEQYF. The CDR3, as DNA: TGTGCCAGCAGCCAGGGACAGGGCTACGAGCAGTACTTC.

V gene TRBV18 combines with J gene TRBJ1-3, with D unresolved. Between the trimmed V and J ends, which lost 2 bases and 0 bases, there was a span of 8 bases. The germline V gene encodes CDR1 KGHSH and CDR2 LQKENI. The CDR3 runs 15 residues. CDR3 in amino acids: CASSPADGSGNTIYF. In nucleotides, the CDR3 is TGTGCCAGCTCACCAGCGGACGGCTCTGGAAACACCATATATTTT.

The chain joins TRBV9 to TRBJ2-7; the D is unclear. Germline assignment: CDR1 SGDLS and CDR2 YYNGEE. V gave up 4 bases and J gave up 1 base, with 15 bases separating them. The CDR3 has 15 amino acids. CDR3 in DNA: TGTGCCAGCAGCCGGTTTGTGTTGGGGTCCTACGAGCAGTACTTC. Translation: CASSRFVLGSYEQYF.

The V and J genes are TRBV18 and TRBJ2-3; no clear D gene. Trimming pared 5 bases from V and 0 bases from J, leaving 3 bases between. The CDR3 has 12 amino acids. CDR1 and CDR2 (germline): KGHSH, LQKENI. The chain's CDR3 is CASSSSTDTQYF. The CDR3 DNA reads as TGTGCCAGCTCATCTAGCACAGATACGCAGTATTTT.

In its sample, this clone was seen a few times. This rearrangement joins TRBV27 to TRBJ1-5; no clear D. Trimming took off 5 bases at V and 4 bases at J, with 21 bases between the two ends. Germline CDR1 reads MNHEY; CDR2 reads SMNVEV (reference sequence). The CDR3 covers 17 residues. The CDR3 sequence is CASSPWTAVTDNQPQHF. The CDR3 nucleotides read TGTGCCAGCAGTCCATGGACGGCGGTGACGGATAATCAGCCCCAGCATTTT.

The chain joins TRBV4-1 to TRBJ2-3; no reliable D call. Per germline, CDR1 MGHRA and CDR2 YSYEKL. This CDR3 contains 14 residues. V was cut by 1 base and J by 4 bases, with 9 bases left in between. CDR3 amino acids: CASSQAGLSDTQYF. The CDR3 coding sequence is TGCGCCAGCAGCCAAGCCGGGCTCTCAGATACGCAGTATTTT.